Reported below is one T cell receptor beta chain. What it recognizes is unknown. The sample belongs to a study of CD4 T cells in relation to SARS-CoV-2 and coronaviruses. Germline lookup yields CDR1 SGHKS and CDR2 YYEKEE (reference sequence). CDR3 size: 17 residues. The germline V and J ends were trimmed by 1 base and 9 bases, with 23 bases remaining between them. Profiled with immunoSEQ multiplex PCR; TCRdb holds only in-frame clones, not every one. Of about 56,000 clones in the sample, about 90% were seen once. Overall study results and limits: The assay detects memory recall responses, not culture-primed primary responses.

The TCR comes from an adult with COVID-19. J is TRBJ1-3 and V is TRBV5-5; TRBD1 is a possible D gene (5 bases). Sequencing was done on a sample of naive CD4+ T cells from PBMCs. Subset defined: naive CD4+ T cells isolated by negative enrichment. The CDR3 region is CASSLIVLQGGPSTIYF. The CDR3 coding sequence is TGTGCCAGCAGCTTGATAGTACTTCAGGGTGGCCCGAGCACCATATATTTT.